Sequencing of this T cell receptor beta chain was carried out in a study of blood T cell repertoires in COVID-19. Background on the study: The United States, Italy and Spain supplied acute and convalescent COVID-19 samples. Nucleic acid was either cDNA or gDNA, and it came from T cells, B-cell-depleted T cells, or PBMCs.

Germline values: CDR1 LNHDA, CDR2 SQIVND (reference sequence). The CDR3 consists of 13 residues. The V end lost 5 bases, the J end lost 5 bases, and 13 bases lay between the germline ends. The authors' processing: Estimates of nucleated cell counts were drawn from the amplification of reference gene primers. The protocol was immunoSEQ multiplex PCR, while the TCRdb copy is restricted to in-frame clones and leaves out a portion. V, J and clone size are taken as reported in that table, and D and trimming were inferred from the DNA itself. The data show about 71,000 clones, roughly 87% seen once. The sample taken for sequencing was peripheral blood. This clonotype was obtained from an elderly woman with acute or convalescent COVID-19. This chain connects TRBV19 to TRBJ2-7; D may be TRBD2 (5 bases). In nucleotides, the CDR3 is TGTGCCAGTAGTCGGTCGGGGTTCGACGAGCAGTACTTC. It encodes CASSRSGFDEQYF.